This T cell receptor beta chain stems from a study of PD-1 blockade in classical Hodgkin lymphoma. V shed 6 bases, J shed 7 bases, and the junction held 14 bases outside the gene matches. CDR3 length: 16 residues. The V gene's germline CDR1 is SGHTA and CDR2 FQGNSA. In regard to this clone: Its antigen is as yet unknown.

Study conclusions and caveats: Why repertoires differed is undefined; disease activity or prior therapy possibly contributed.

Each patient's relapse followed autologous stem cell transplantation, and brentuximab vedotin exposure varied. Sequencing was performed with immunoSEQ multiplex PCR; in TCRdb, only in-frame clones are kept and a portion is missing. The table lists 75,000 to 100,000 clones, approximately 83% of them singletons. V and J are TRBV7-2 and TRBJ1-2, with TRBD1 matching 10 bases. The sample in question was peripheral blood mononuclear cells (PBMCs), obtained at baseline. The clonotype was recovered from a human donor with classical Hodgkin lymphoma. The CDR3 DNA sequence: TGTGCCAGCAGAACCTCCGGGACAGGGGTAGTGGGTGGCTACACCTTC. Translating gives CASRTSGTGVVGGYTF.